This T cell receptor beta chain was recovered during a study of vaccination and CD4 T cells after COVID-19. About the research overall: The peptides that stimulated the cells were overlapping spike peptides from SARS-CoV-2, HCoV-NL63, HCoV-OC43 and HCoV-229E.

Cultured CD4+ T cells had their DNA profiled by the Oncomine TCR Beta short-read assay. DNA came from CD4+ T cells after culture. MiXCR, run by TCRdb on the PCR reads, gives a single entry per CDR3 protein. Counted here are approximately 15,000 distinct CDR3 sequences, about 57% occurring once; the ten biggest clones make up 10%. V lost 4 bases, J lost 0 bases, and 10 bases lay in between. Germline V gene data show CDR1 as SGHRS and CDR2 as YFSETQ. The CDR3 has 14 residues. Concerning this clonotype: Its antigen is currently unknown.

Treatment noted: roughly 10-day PBMC culture with coronavirus spike peptide pools or control peptides (ViraFEST assay). This chain links TRBV5-1 with TRBJ2-5, with D uncertain. Sequenced: CD4+ T cells from blood, cultured in vitro. This TCR derives from a human donor who had recovered from COVID-19. The CDR3 region is CASSRVGDQETQYF. In DNA, the CDR3 is TGCGCCAGCAGCCGGGTTGGGGACCAAGAGACCCAGTACTTC.